This T cell receptor (beta chain) was recovered during a study of glioma-infiltrating T cells. Worth noting for this clonotype: The antigen is undetermined.

TCR alpha and beta CDR3 regions were amplified from RNA using iRepertoire nested multiplex PCR. Input was roughly 85-450 ng of tissue mRNA or PBMC total RNA. One entry per CDR3 protein results from TCRdb running MiXCR on the multiplex PCR reads. The sample lists approximately 140,000 distinct CDR3 sequences; about 25% were seen once. The V end lost 4 bases, the J end lost 5 bases, and 5 bases lay between the germline ends. This CDR3 spans 10 amino acids. CDR1 and CDR2 from the germline V gene are DFQATT and SNEGSKA (reference sequence). Whole-study results and caveats: Tissue-blood divergence was below expectation in non-neoplastic patients, above in gliomas. Very few CDR3 sequences were shared between tissue and blood.

This TCR derives from a human donor with low-grade glioma or glioblastoma, undergoing nonglioma brain surgery, or in good health (not recorded which). This rearrangement joins TRBV20-1 to TRBJ2-5; no definite D call. Sequences were obtained from glioma tissue, nonneoplastic brain tissue, or PBMCs (not recorded which). CDR3 coding DNA: TGCAGTGCTACAGCCGAGACCCAGTACTTC. It encodes CSATAETQYF.